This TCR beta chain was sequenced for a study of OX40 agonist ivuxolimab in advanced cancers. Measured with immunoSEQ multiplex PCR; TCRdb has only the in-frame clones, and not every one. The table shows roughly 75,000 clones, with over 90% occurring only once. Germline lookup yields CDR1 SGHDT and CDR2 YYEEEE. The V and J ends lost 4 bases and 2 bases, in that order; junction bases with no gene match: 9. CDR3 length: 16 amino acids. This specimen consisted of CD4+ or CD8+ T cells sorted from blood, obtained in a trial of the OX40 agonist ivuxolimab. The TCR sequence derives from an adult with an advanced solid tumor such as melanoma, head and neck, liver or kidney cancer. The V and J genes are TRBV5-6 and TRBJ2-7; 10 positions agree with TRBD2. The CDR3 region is CASSRGLAGATYEQYF. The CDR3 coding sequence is TGTGCCAGCAGCCGAGGGCTAGCGGGAGCCACCTACGAGCAGTACTTC.